These T cell receptor beta chains were read from a single sample in a study of cytomegalovirus exposure and HLA in healthy donors. The protocol was immunoSEQ multiplex PCR, while the TCRdb copy is restricted to in-frame clones and leaves out a portion. The top ten clones hold 0.57% of a sample with 90,000 to 95,000 clones, around 80% of them seen once. The sample taken for sequencing was PBMCs. The receptors derive from a man aged 25 to 45 in good health and CMV-seronegative. Both conserved end residues are part of each CDR3. D genes are given only for firm matches. Some rows have no size entry. The others give once, few or many, or a class for an expanded clone.

V	D	size	J	CDR3	DNA
TRBV27	NA	NA	TRBJ2-1	CASSPWGGASYNEQFF	TGTGCCAGCAGTCCCTGGGGGGGGGCGTCCTACAATGAGCAGTTCTTC
TRBV7-6	TRBD2	NA	TRBJ2-3	CASSLWVSGGADTQYF	TGTGCCAGCAGCTTATGGGTTAGCGGGGGGGCAGATACGCAGTATTTT
TRBV6-6	NA	few	TRBJ1-1	CASSYEGRAEAFF	TGTGCCAGCAGTTATGAGGGGAGGGCTGAAGCTTTCTTT
TRBV12-5	TRBD1	NA	TRBJ1-2	CASGSPDRGVYGYTF	TGTGCTAGTGGTTCTCCTGACAGGGGGGTCTATGGCTACACCTTC
TRBV5-1	NA	few	TRBJ1-1	CASSLEPVGTEAFF	TGCGCCAGCAGCTTGGAACCGGTTGGCACTGAAGCTTTCTTT
TRBV7-9	NA	NA	TRBJ2-5	CASSQRRDQGTQYF	TGTGCCAGCAGCCAGAGGCGGGACCAGGGGACCCAGTACTTC
TRBV9	TRBD2	few	TRBJ2-5	CASSALAGGSETQYF	TGTGCCAGCAGCGCCCTAGCGGGGGGTTCGGAGACCCAGTACTTC
TRBV29-1	TRBD1	NA	TRBJ1-4	CSVGQATNEKLFF	TGCAGCGTGGGACAGGCAACTAATGAAAAACTGTTTTTT
TRBV5-6	TRBD1	few	TRBJ1-2	CASSPGQGVNYGYTF	TGTGCCAGCAGCCCGGGACAGGGAGTTAACTATGGCTACACCTTC
TRBV11-1	TRBD1	NA	TRBJ1-3	CASTLRPATGSGNTIYF	TGTGCCAGCACCCTGAGGCCCGCGACAGGGTCTGGAAACACCATATATTTT
TRBV27	TRBD1	once	TRBJ2-1	CASSQLGQGGSYNEQFF	TGTGCCAGCAGTCAACTCGGACAGGGTGGCTCCTACAATGAGCAGTTCTTC
TRBV19	NA	NA	TRBJ2-6	CASSNQGPGANVLTF	TGTGCCAGTAGTAACCAGGGGCCCGGGGCCAACGTCCTGACTTTC
TRBV29-1	TRBD2	NA	TRBJ2-1	CSATPPGTRSYNEQFF	TGCAGCGCTACTCCTCCCGGGACTAGGTCGTACAATGAGCAGTTCTTC
TRBV7-3	NA	NA	TRBJ2-1	CASSLGLSAAEQFF	TGTGCCAGCAGCTTAGGTTTAAGCGCAGCCGAGCAGTTCTTC
TRBV5-1	NA	NA	TRBJ1-1	CASSLDGGTVAEAFF	TGCGCCAGCAGCTTGGATGGAGGGACTGTCGCTGAAGCTTTCTTT
TRBV19	TRBD1	NA	TRBJ1-1	CATKGGGQGEAEAFF	TGTGCCACCAAAGGAGGGGGGCAGGGGGAGGCTGAAGCTTTCTTT